These 20 T cell receptor beta chains share one sample of origin, sequenced in a study of identical twins. One entry per CDR3 protein, called by TCRdb with MiXCR from the 5' RACE reads. The sample includes some 500,000 distinct CDR3 sequences, around 20% seen only once; the top ten take under 0.95%. The same data also contributed to another study, on T cells expressing NK-cell markers.

The sequenced material came from CD4+ T cells sorted from blood. The receptors shown here come from a woman aged 18-29 years in good health.

V and J are TRBV18 and TRBJ2-4; D is ambiguous. With 4 bases removed from V and 1 base from J, the gap between germline ends came to 17 bases. Germline loops: CDR1 KGHSH, CDR2 LQKENI. The CDR3 extends over 17 amino acids. The CDR3 DNA follows: TGTGCCAGCTCACTGGTTTCGAGTCCCTTCGCCAAAAACATTCAGTACTTC. Translation gives CASSLVSSPFAKNIQYF.

The rearrangement uses TRBV7-9 and TRBJ2-7; 9 positions match TRBD1. With V trimmed by 5 bases and J by 3 bases, 14 bases remained unmatched. The CDR3 loop spans 17 amino acids. CDR1 and CDR2 from the germline V gene are SEHNR and FQNEAQ (reference sequence). The DNA for the CDR3 is TGTGCCAGCAGCCCCGCCCGAAGTGGGACAGGGAACTACGAGCAGTACTTC. Amino acid sequence: CASSPARSGTGNYEQYF.

The V call is TRBV4-3, the J call TRBJ2-7; possibly TRBD1 for D (5 bases). Germline V gene data show CDR1 as LGHNA and CDR2 as YSLEER. The V and J ends lost 0 bases and 3 bases respectively, with 12 bases between them. This CDR3 is 15 amino acids long. Here the CDR3 DNA reads TGCGCCAGCAGCCAAGAGATAGGACACTACTACGAGCAGTACTTC. Translation: CASSQEIGHYYEQYF.

The chain employs TRBV4-3 and TRBJ2-5, with no clear D. The V gene's germline CDR1 is LGHNA and CDR2 YSLEER. V shed 1 base and J shed 0 bases, with 6 bases lying between them. This CDR3 comprises 14 residues. The CDR3, as DNA: TGCGCCAGCAGCCAAGTCCGTTACCAAGAGACCCAGTACTTC. Translating gives CASSQVRYQETQYF.

This chain uses TRBV9 with TRBJ2-3; D may match TRBD1 or TRBD2 (6 bases each). This CDR3 is 16 amino acids long. Trimming left V 0 bases short and J 6 bases short, with 17 bases between. Germline values: CDR1 SGDLS, CDR2 YYNGEE. CDR3 protein: CASSVVEGGSWDTQYF. The CDR3 region has the DNA TGTGCCAGCAGCGTAGTCGAGGGGGGCTCCTGGGATACGCAGTATTTT. Full variable domain (remainder filled in from reference TRBV9 and TRBJ2-3): DSGVTQTPKHLITATGQRVTLRCSPRSGDLSVYWYQQSLDQGLQFLIQYYNGEERAKGNILERFSAQQFPDLHSELNLSSLELGDSALYFCASSVVEGGSWDTQYFGPGTRLTVL.

Worth noting for this clonotype: A much larger clone is a single base away; this may be a read error. This sequence joins TRBV7-9 and TRBJ2-1; D is perhaps TRBD1 (5 bases). In germline, CDR1 is SEHNR, CDR2 FQNEAQ (reference sequence). CDR3 size: 12 residues. Trimming shortened V by 6 bases and J by 4 bases, and 7 bases separated the two germline ends. The CDR3 here is CASRSGYNEQFF. In DNA, the CDR3 is TGTGCCAGCAGGTCAGGGTACAATGAGCAGTTCTTC. Drawing the rest from reference TRBV7-9 and TRBJ2-1, the complete variable domain is DTGVSQNPRHKITKRGQNVTFRCDPISEHNRLYWYRQTLGQGPEFLTYFQNEAQLEKSRLLSDRFSAERPKGSFSTLEIQRTEQGDSAMYLCASRSGYNEQFFGPGTRLTVL.

This clonotype was detected only a few times. V gene TRBV5-1 combines with J gene TRBJ1-6; D is undetermined. The CDR3 covers 14 residues. Trimming cost V 0 bases and J 5 bases, with 6 bases left between them. Per germline, CDR1 SGHRS and CDR2 YFSETQ. CDR3 protein: CASSLGENNSPLHF. DNA for the CDR3: TGCGCCAGCAGCTTGGGAGAAAATAATTCACCCCTCCACTTT. The variable domain in full, with the rest retrieved from reference TRBV5-1 and TRBJ1-6, is KAGVTQTPRYLIKTRGQQVTLSCSPISGHRSVSWYQQTPGQGLQFLFEYFSETQRNKGNFPGRFSGRQFSNSRSEMNVSTLELGDSALYLCASSLGENNSPLHFGNGTRLTVT.

This clonotype has more than one count but fewer than ten. CDR3 DNA sequence: TGCAGTGCTCCACGCTCGCTGGGCTACAATGAGCAGTTCTTC. This gives the protein CSAPRSLGYNEQFF. The chain carries TRBV20-1 and TRBJ2-1; no clear D gene. The V end lost 5 bases, the J end lost 3 bases, and 14 bases lay between the germline ends. The CDR3 sequence is 14 residues long. Germline-derived CDR1 and CDR2 are DFQATT and SNEGSKA (reference sequence).

The chain employs TRBV7-9 and TRBJ1-1, with D unclear. The CDR3 length is 13 residues. The germline CDR1 and CDR2 sequences are SEHNR and FQNEAQ (reference sequence). The V end was cut by 5 bases, the J end by 7 bases, with 14 bases between. This CDR3 reads CASSPDGELEAFF. In DNA form, the CDR3 reads TGTGCCAGCAGCCCGGACGGCGAACTTGAAGCTTTCTTT.

This clonotype was picked up a small number of times. The chain recombines TRBV6-5 with TRBJ2-1; D not certain. CDR3 length: 11 residues. V was trimmed by 4 bases and J by 11 bases, leaving 9 bases between them. Germline CDR1 and CDR2: MNHEY and SVGAGI. The chain's CDR3 is CASSWSDQQFF. In DNA form, the CDR3 reads TGTGCCAGCAGTTGGTCAGATCAGCAGTTCTTC.

The gene calls are TRBV20-1 and TRBJ1-2; a weak D match, TRBD1 (6 bases). Trimming left V 5 bases short and J 4 bases short, with 11 bases between. Germline V gene sequence: CDR1 DFQATT, CDR2 SNEGSKA (reference sequence). The CDR3 spans 12 residues. The CDR3 reads CSAYRAAYGYTF. In nucleotides, the CDR3 is TGCAGTGCTTACAGGGCGGCCTATGGCTACACCTTC.

This clonotype was detected a few times. The V call is TRBV7-2, the J call TRBJ1-1; tentatively, D is TRBD1 (5 bases). Trimming pared 2 bases from V and 5 bases from J, leaving 9 bases between. The length of the CDR3 is 13 residues. In germline, CDR1 is SGHTA, CDR2 FQGNSA. The CDR3 reads CASSLYRLTEAFF. The CDR3 nucleotides are TGTGCCAGCAGCTTATACAGGCTTACTGAAGCTTTCTTT.

This clonotype has a handful of counts. The chain uses TRBV11-1 and TRBJ1-1; 7 bases align to TRBD1. The germline gives CDR1 SGHAT, CDR2 FQDESV (reference sequence). V was pared by 0 bases and J by 1 base, with 11 bases of the junction left unmatched. CDR3 length: 18 amino acids. This CDR3 is CASSLALNRGNRNTEAFF. CDR3 nucleotides: TGTGCCAGCAGCTTAGCCCTCAACAGGGGAAACAGGAACACTGAAGCTTTCTTT.

This clonotype came up a few times. The chain employs TRBV4-3 and TRBJ1-2; D is ambiguous. V was pared by 4 bases and J by 0 bases, with 9 bases between. This CDR3 has 14 amino acids. Germline V gives CDR1 LGHNA, CDR2 YSLEER. This CDR3 is CASSLFISNYGYTF. The CDR3 coding sequence is TGCGCCAGCAGCCTTTTCATCTCTAACTATGGCTACACCTTC.

The chain recombines TRBV5-1 with TRBJ2-3, with no clear D. The CDR3 has 13 residues. V was trimmed by 3 bases and J by 2 bases, leaving 7 bases between them. In germline, CDR1 is SGHRS, CDR2 YFSETQ. CDR3 nucleotide sequence: TGCGCCAGCAGCTCCTGGCTCACAGATACGCAGTATTTT. It translates to CASSSWLTDTQYF.

The table lists this clonotype with a few counts. The genes are TRBV15 and TRBJ1-4, with TRBD1 as a possible D gene (6 bases). CDR3 length equals 14 residues. V lost 5 bases and J lost 4, with 11 bases in between. Germline values: CDR1 LNHNV, CDR2 YYDKDF (reference sequence). The CDR3 DNA follows: TGTGCCACCAGCCGAGGACAGCTTAATGAAAAACTGTTTTTT. It yields the protein CATSRGQLNEKLFF. Filled out from reference TRBV15 and TRBJ1-4, the complete variable domain reads DAMVIQNPRYQVTQFGKPVTLSCSQTLNHNVMYWYQQKSSQAPKLLFHYYDKDFNNEADTPDNFQSRRPNTSFCFLDIRSPGLGDTAMYLCATSRGQLNEKLFFGSGTQLSVL.

The chain is built from TRBV5-1 and TRBJ2-5; 7 nucleotides match TRBD2. V dropped 0 bases and J dropped 5; count of bases not matched to a gene: 10. The CDR3 sequence is 16 residues long. Germline CDR1 and CDR2: SGHRS and YFSETQ. This CDR3 reads CASSLAGRSGPETQYF. The CDR3 DNA sequence: TGCGCCAGCAGCTTGGCCGGGCGTAGCGGGCCGGAGACCCAGTACTTC.

This clonotype occurred a few times. The chain combines TRBV19 with TRBJ2-3, with a tentative D call TRBD2 (6 bases). The CDR3 has 13 amino acids. CDR1 is LNHDA, CDR2 SQIVND, per germline (reference sequence). Trimming removed 10 bases at V and 6 bases at J, with 17 bases between. The CDR3 nucleotides read TGTGCCACCCGGGACTCATCACGGGATACGCAGTATTTT. This translates into CATRDSSRDTQYF.

This clonotype was found a few times. The gene calls are TRBV7-2 and TRBJ2-3; TRBD2 matches 7 bases. Germline V CDR1 and CDR2: SGHTA, FQGNSA. J was trimmed by 6 bases and V by 1 base; bases with no gene match: 7. The CDR3 is 15 residues long. CDR3 in amino acids: CASSLDYGAGDTQYF. The DNA for the CDR3 is TGTGCCAGCAGCTTAGACTACGGAGCGGGGGATACGCAGTATTTT.

CDR3 sequence: CASSLIYSSTDTQYF. The CDR3 region has the DNA TGTGCCAGCAGCTTGATATATTCGAGCACAGATACGCAGTATTTT. The J gene is TRBJ2-3, the V gene TRBV11-1; D unresolved. The CDR3 is made up of 15 amino acids. Germline V gene data show CDR1 as SGHAT and CDR2 as FQDESV (reference sequence). Trimming removed 3 bases from V and 0 bases from J, with 10 bases in between. The entire variable domain, with the rest obtained from reference TRBV11-1 and TRBJ2-3, is as follows: EAEVAQSPRYKITEKSQAVAFWCDPISGHATLYWYRQILGQGPELLVQFQDESVVDDSQLPKDRFSAERLKGVDSTLKIQPAELGDSAMYLCASSLIYSSTDTQYFGPGTRLTVL.